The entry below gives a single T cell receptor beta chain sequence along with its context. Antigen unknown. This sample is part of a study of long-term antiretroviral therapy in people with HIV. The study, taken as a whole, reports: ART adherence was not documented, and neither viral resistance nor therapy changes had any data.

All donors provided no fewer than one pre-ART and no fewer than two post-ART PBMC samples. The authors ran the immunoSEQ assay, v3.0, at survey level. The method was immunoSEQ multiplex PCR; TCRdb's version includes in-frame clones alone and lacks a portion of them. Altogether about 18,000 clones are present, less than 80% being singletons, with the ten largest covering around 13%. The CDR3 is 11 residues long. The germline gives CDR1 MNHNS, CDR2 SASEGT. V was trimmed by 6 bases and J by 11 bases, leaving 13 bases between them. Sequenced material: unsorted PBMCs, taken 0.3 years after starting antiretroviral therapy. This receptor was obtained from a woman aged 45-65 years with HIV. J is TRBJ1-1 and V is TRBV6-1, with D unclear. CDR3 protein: CASSHRKVAFF. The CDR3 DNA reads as TGTGCCAGCAGCCACCGTAAGGTGGCTTTCTTT.